These 29 T cell receptor beta chains originate from one sample sequenced in a study of response to subunit inactivated influenza vaccine. TCRdb reprocessed the RT-PCR reads via MiXCR and lists one record per CDR3 protein. The sample has roughly 550,000 distinct CDR3 sequences, 20% to 25% seen once. These data also featured in a second study, about T cells expressing NK-cell markers. From that report: Template switching by 5'RACE with UMIs generated the TCR beta cDNA.

This specimen consisted of CD4+ T cells sorted from PBMCs, obtained roughly 12 days after vaccination. Source of these receptors: a middle-aged man who received an inactivated influenza vaccine.

This clonotype has only one observation. This rearrangement joins TRBV3-1 to TRBJ1-1; no firm D call. The V end was cut by 3 bases, the J end by 4 bases, with 12 bases between. The CDR3 has 14 residues. In germline, CDR1 is LGHDT, CDR2 YNNKEL (reference sequence). As DNA, the CDR3 is TGTGCCAGCAGCCACCCGGAGTTGGCCACTGAAGCTTTCTTT. Translating it yields CASSHPELATEAFF. The variable domain in full, completed from reference TRBV3-1 and TRBJ1-1, reads DTAVSQTPKYLVTQMGNDKSIKCEQNLGHDTMYWYKQDSKKFLKIMFSYNNKELIINETVPNRFSPKSPDKAHLNLHINSLELGDSAVYFCASSHPELATEAFFGQGTRLTVV.

V gene TRBV7-2 combines with J gene TRBJ2-7, with 9 bases lining up with TRBD1. V was pared by 2 bases and J by 3 bases, with 11 bases of the junction left unmatched. The CDR3 loop spans 17 amino acids. Germline-derived CDR1 and CDR2 are SGHTA and FQGNSA. The CDR3 reads CASSLLGTGRDYYEQYF. The CDR3 DNA follows: TGTGCCAGCAGCTTATTAGGGACAGGGAGGGATTACTACGAGCAGTACTTC.

V usage is TRBV6-2 or TRBV6-3 and J usage is TRBJ2-3, with 9 bases lining up with TRBD1. The CDR3 has 15 amino acids. The germline CDR1 and CDR2 sequences are MNHEY and SVGEGT. The J segment lost 7 bases and the V segment lost 5 bases, leaving 10 bases of the junction unmatched. CDR3 residues: CASSLGGTGRNTQYF. In DNA, the CDR3 is TGTGCCAGCAGTCTAGGGGGGACAGGGAGAAATACGCAGTATTTT.

This clonotype was counted a few times. The V gene is TRBV15, the J gene TRBJ1-5, with D tentatively TRBD1 (6 bases). The CDR3 consists of 15 residues. With 0 bases removed from V and 7 bases from J, the gap between germline ends came to 13 bases. Germline V gives CDR1 LNHNV, CDR2 YYDKDF (reference sequence). CDR3 bases: TGTGCCACCAGCAGAGATTTCGGGGGCTCACAGCCCCAGCATTTT. This encodes CATSRDFGGSQPQHF.

The J gene is TRBJ2-2, the V gene TRBV5-1, with 7 bases identical to TRBD1. The trim removed 7 bases at V and 0 bases at J, leaving 6 bases unmatched. The CDR3 loop spans 15 amino acids. Germline loops: CDR1 SGHRS, CDR2 YFSETQ. The chain's CDR3 is CASGPGQTNTGELFF. The CDR3 nucleotides are TGCGCCAGCGGACCGGGACAGACGAACACCGGGGAGCTGTTTTTT.

This chain connects TRBV2 to TRBJ2-1; no firm D call. The CDR3 spans 15 residues. From germline, CDR1 is SNHLY and CDR2 FYNNEI. Trimming removed 7 bases from V and 0 bases from J, with 13 bases in between. CDR3 sequence reads: CASKIQQSSYNEQFF. The CDR3 DNA reads as TGTGCCAGCAAAATACAACAAAGCTCCTACAATGAGCAGTTCTTC.

The rearrangement joins TRBV10-3 to TRBJ2-7; no clear D. Germline V CDR1 and CDR2: ENHRY, SYGVKD. The V end was cut by 6 bases, the J end by 3 bases, with 12 bases between. This CDR3 contains 13 residues. CDR3 sequence (DNA): TGTGCCATCAGGGACCCTCCGAACTACGAGCAGTACTTC. It is translated as CAIRDPPNYEQYF.

This clonotype showed up many times. The CDR3 bases are TGTGCCAGCAGCTTGGGACAGGGAGTGCACACCATATATTTT. Translation: CASSLGQGVHTIYF. The chain combines TRBV7-9 with TRBJ1-3, with 9 bases identical to TRBD1. V dropped 3 bases and J dropped 8; count of bases not matched to a gene: 5. The CDR3 has 14 residues. Germline CDR1 and CDR2: SEHNR and FQNEAQ (reference sequence). Full variable domain (remainder filled in from reference TRBV7-9 and TRBJ1-3): DTGVSQNPRHKITKRGQNVTFRCDPISEHNRLYWYRQTLGQGPEFLTYFQNEAQLEKSRLLSDRFSAERPKGSFSTLEIQRTEQGDSAMYLCASSLGQGVHTIYFGEGSWLTVV.

This clonotype was found a few times. This chain links TRBV12-3 or TRBV12-4 with TRBJ1-2, with a possible D match to TRBD1 (5 bases). The CDR3 contains 14 residues. Trimming shortened V by 5 bases and J by 8 bases, and 18 bases separated the two germline ends. The CDR3 nucleotides are TGTGCCAGCAGTCGAGGGCAGGGCTCTAGCGGCTACACCTTC. Protein sequence: CASSRGQGSSGYTF.

The J gene is TRBJ2-5, the V gene TRBV10-3; D is ambiguous. Trimming pared 4 bases from V and 5 bases from J, leaving 11 bases between. This CDR3 has 13 residues. Germline assignment: CDR1 ENHRY and CDR2 SYGVKD. In DNA, the CDR3 is TGTGCCATCAGTGTGAAGGTGGGGGAGACCCAGTACTTC. Protein sequence: CAISVKVGETQYF.

The J gene is TRBJ2-1, the V gene TRBV10-3; D call uncertain. Germline-derived CDR1 and CDR2 are ENHRY and SYGVKD. V was shortened by 0 bases and J by 6 bases, with 3 bases between the two germline ends. The CDR3 contains 12 residues. CDR3 sequence: CAISESSNEQFF. The CDR3 nucleotides read TGTGCCATCAGTGAGTCTTCCAATGAGCAGTTCTTC.

This clonotype was seen only once. V gene TRBV20-1 combines with J gene TRBJ1-6; 10 bases fit TRBD1. Germline lookup yields CDR1 DFQATT and CDR2 SNEGSKA (reference sequence). CDR3 size: 17 residues. V lost 6 bases to trimming and J lost 0 bases; unmatched junction nucleotides: 8. The CDR3 sequence is CSATGTGVSSYNSPLHF. The DNA of the CDR3 is TGCAGTGCAACCGGGACAGGGGTCAGCTCCTATAATTCACCCCTCCACTTT.

The genes are TRBV4-3 and TRBJ2-4; D unclear. V shed 0 bases and J shed 0 bases, with 12 bases lying between them. The CDR3 totals 17 residues. Germline CDR1 reads LGHNA; CDR2 reads YSLEER. For the CDR3, the DNA is TGCGCCAGCAGCCAAGATCGCCGAGGCCTAGCCAAAAACATTCAGTACTTC. As protein: CASSQDRRGLAKNIQYF.

The chain is built from TRBV7-2 and TRBJ1-1; D gene ambiguous. Germline CDR1 reads SGHTA; CDR2 reads FQGNSA. Deletions cut 3 bases from V and 4 bases from J, with 12 bases between. The CDR3 contains 14 residues. Here the CDR3 reads CASSFNRGGTEAFF. The CDR3, as DNA: TGTGCCAGCAGCTTTAACCGGGGTGGCACTGAAGCTTTCTTT.

CDR3 coding DNA: TGCGCCAGCAGCCCAGGACTAGACTACGAGCAGTACTTC. Its translation is CASSPGLDYEQYF. The chain has TRBV5-1 and TRBJ2-7; 7 bases are a match to TRBD2. The V segment lost 4 bases and the J segment 3 bases; nucleotides outside the gene matches: 4. Germline V CDR1 and CDR2: SGHRS, YFSETQ. The length of the CDR3 is 13 residues.

The chain employs TRBV7-2 and TRBJ2-2; D is unclear. V was clipped by 2 bases and J by 5 bases, with 6 bases between them. This CDR3 has 13 residues. Germline V gives CDR1 SGHTA, CDR2 FQGNSA. The CDR3 spells CASSLIATGELFF. The CDR3 DNA follows: TGTGCCAGCAGCTTAATCGCAACCGGGGAGCTGTTTTTT.

This clonotype appeared a few times. The chain carries TRBV5-1 and TRBJ2-7, with D perhaps matching TRBD1 or TRBD2 (5 bases each). This CDR3 spans 15 amino acids. The V gene's germline CDR1 is SGHRS and CDR2 YFSETQ. V was trimmed by 0 bases and J by 5 bases, leaving 15 bases between them. The CDR3 here is CASSLGGVAGHEQYF. CDR3 nucleotides: TGCGCCAGCAGCTTGGGAGGGGTGGCGGGCCACGAGCAGTACTTC.

This chain connects TRBV11-2 to TRBJ2-1, with D tentatively TRBD2 (5 bases). The CDR3 contains 13 residues. Trimming cost V 1 base and J 9 bases, with 10 bases left between them. CDR1 SGHAT and CDR2 FQNNGV come from the germline V gene. The CDR3 DNA is TGTGCCAGCAGCTTAGTCGAGGGCACTGAGCAGTTCTTC. Translation gives CASSLVEGTEQFF. Looking up the rest from reference TRBV11-2 and TRBJ2-1 gives the full variable domain: EAGVAQSPRYKIIEKRQSVAFWCNPISGHATLYWYQQILGQGPKLLIQFQNNGVVDDSQLPKDRFSAERLKGVDSTLKIQPAKLEDSAVYLCASSLVEGTEQFFGPGTRLTVL.

This clonotype turned up a few times. The V call is TRBV30, the J call TRBJ1-1, with D possibly TRBD1 on 6 matching bases. The CDR3 totals 15 residues. CDR1 GTSNPN and CDR2 SVGIG come from the germline V gene (reference sequence). Between the trimmed V and J ends, which lost 5 bases and 1 base, there was a span of 17 bases. In DNA, the CDR3 is TGTGCCTGGCGAAGGGACACCAGACCGAACACTGAAGCTTTCTTT. Translation: CAWRRDTRPNTEAFF.

The gene calls are TRBV7-6 and TRBJ2-5; 9 bases are shared with TRBD2. The V segment lost 3 bases and the J segment 2 bases; nucleotides outside the gene matches: 7. CDR3 size: 16 residues. Germline loops: CDR1 SGHVS, CDR2 FNYEAQ. CDR3 region: CASSFSTSGLQETQYF. Here the CDR3 DNA reads TGTGCCAGCAGCTTTAGCACTAGCGGGCTACAAGAGACCCAGTACTTC.

This clonotype was seen more than once but under ten times. This chain joins TRBV29-1 and TRBJ2-5; TRBD1 is a possible D gene (8 bases). The CDR3 is 13 amino acids. The germline CDR1 and CDR2 sequences are SQVTM and ANQGSEA. V was shortened by 7 bases and J by 5 bases, with 17 bases between the two germline ends. The CDR3 sequence is CSGGGQEGETQYF. DNA of the CDR3: TGCAGCGGGGGGGGACAGGAAGGGGAGACCCAGTACTTC.

This chain connects TRBV20-1 to TRBJ2-1, with D unresolved. The CDR3 covers 12 residues. V lost 5 bases to trimming and J lost 5 bases, with 10 bases between them. Per germline, CDR1 DFQATT and CDR2 SNEGSKA (reference sequence). This CDR3 is CSALVGNNEQFF. The CDR3 nucleotides are TGCAGTGCTTTGGTGGGGAACAATGAGCAGTTCTTC.

The chain recombines TRBV3-1 with TRBJ2-7; possibly TRBD1 for D (6 bases). Trimming pared 3 bases from V and 4 bases from J, leaving 16 bases between. The CDR3 contains 15 residues. Germline CDR1 LGHDT, CDR2 YNNKEL (reference sequence). CDR3 region: CASSQTMTGLYEQYF. The CDR3 bases are TGTGCCAGCAGCCAGACAATGACAGGCCTATACGAGCAGTACTTC.

The rearrangement joins TRBV3-1 to TRBJ2-3; the D is unclear. This CDR3 has 15 amino acids. The germline V and J ends were trimmed by 1 base and 0 bases, with 8 bases remaining between them. The V gene's germline CDR1 is LGHDT and CDR2 YNNKEL (reference sequence). The DNA for the CDR3 is TGTGCCAGCAGCCAAGCTGTCGGCAGCACAGATACGCAGTATTTT. Translation: CASSQAVGSTDTQYF.

The chain uses TRBV6-2 or TRBV6-3 and TRBJ2-3; D is unresolved. CDR3 length: 15 residues. Germline V gives CDR1 MNHEY, CDR2 SVGEGT. V lost 5 bases and J 4 bases, leaving 16 bases between the germline ends. This chain's CDR3 is CASSGSGTLPDTQYF. The CDR3 bases are TGTGCCAGCAGTGGGTCGGGTACCCTCCCAGATACGCAGTATTTT.

The chain has TRBV27 and TRBJ2-7; TRBD1 agrees at 9 bases. Germline V gives CDR1 MNHEY, CDR2 SMNVEV (reference sequence). This CDR3 is built from 14 residues. V lost 9 bases and J lost 2; bases outside the gene matches: 8. The CDR3 is CARLGTGPAYEQYF. The CDR3 DNA is TGTGCCAGACTTGGGACAGGGCCTGCCTACGAGCAGTACTTC.

The chain combines TRBV7-9 with TRBJ1-2; 12 nucleotides line up with TRBD1. The CDR3 totals 16 residues. V dropped 4 bases and J dropped 4; count of bases not matched to a gene: 7. Germline loops: CDR1 SEHNR, CDR2 FQNEAQ (reference sequence). The CDR3 spells CASSSVQGQGAYGYTF. In DNA form, the CDR3 reads TGTGCCAGCAGCTCAGTACAGGGACAGGGGGCCTATGGCTACACCTTC.

In this sample, this clonotype turned up a few times. This chain connects TRBV20-1 to TRBJ1-2; no clear D gene. V was shortened by 3 bases and J by 3 bases, with 11 bases between the two germline ends. CDR3 length: 13 amino acids. Germline CDR1 is DFQATT and CDR2 is SNEGSKA (reference sequence). Here the CDR3 reads CSASGLIDYGYTF. CDR3 DNA: TGCAGTGCTAGTGGACTGATCGACTATGGCTACACCTTC.

The chain joins TRBV7-8 to TRBJ1-2; the D gene is possibly TRBD1 (5 bases). Germline CDR1 reads SGHVS; CDR2 reads FQNEAQ. This CDR3 spans 15 amino acids. V lost 5 bases to trimming and J lost 2 bases, with 15 bases between them. The CDR3 region has the DNA TGTGCCAGCAGCCTCCTTGGAGGGGCCAACTATGGCTACACCTTC. Translating gives CASSLLGGANYGYTF.